Included here is one T cell receptor (beta chain) sequence, with context. Via MiXCR, TCRdb re-called the reads, giving one row per CDR3 protein. This sample has more than 500,000 distinct CDR3 sequences, with approximately 15% found just once. This record comes from a study of T cell repertoires in cytomegalovirus infection. Germline V gives CDR1 SGHRS, CDR2 YFSETQ. The CDR3 consists of 15 residues. Trimming cost V 3 bases and J 3 bases; bases outside gene matches: 6. This sequence was found in a human donor in good health (CMV status not recorded). Some clones in this sample may be carry-over from other donors' samples. Specimen: CD8+ T cells from PBMCs. The chain uses TRBV5-1 and TRBJ2-3; the match to TRBD2 covers 8 bases. The CDR3 loop reads CASSSGGARTDTQYF. The CDR3 region has the DNA TGCGCCAGCAGCTCCGGGGGGGCCAGAACAGATACGCAGTATTTT.